One and the same sample provided the 20 T cell receptor beta chains below, sequenced in a study of beta chain features in type 1 diabetes. These TCRs' antigens remain unknown. Study-level findings and limits: Across all four CD4+ subsets, people with type 1 diabetes showed modestly shorter TCRB CDR3s.

As every portion of the isolated RNA was reverse transcribed, the sequencing read expressed TCRB transcripts. Here immunoSEQ multiplex PCR was the method, and the copy in TCRdb shows in-frame clones only, minus some. The data contain around 150,000 clones, 6.5% to 8.5% of them singletons. The material sequenced was central memory CD4+ T cells from blood. All receptors come from a woman between 18 and 29 years old with type 1 diabetes.

This clone was observed at least ten times. Other DNA sequences in this specimen translate into the identical CDR3. V usage is TRBV7-9 and J usage is TRBJ2-2; D gene ambiguous. V lost 1 base and J lost 2, with 5 bases in between. Germline loops: CDR1 SEHNR, CDR2 FQNEAQ (reference sequence). This CDR3 is 14 amino acids long. The CDR3 DNA sequence: TGTGCCAGCAGCTTAGGAGGCAACACCGGGGAGCTGTTTTTT. Translating it yields CASSLGGNTGELFF.

The V call is TRBV6-6, the J call TRBJ2-7, with a tentative D call TRBD1 (6 bases). CDR3 length: 14 amino acids. Trimming pared 6 bases from V and 1 base from J, leaving 13 bases between. CDR1 and CDR2 from the germline V gene are MNHNY and SVGAGI (reference sequence). The CDR3 here is CASRLTGSSYEQYF. Written as DNA, the CDR3 is TGTGCCAGCAGATTAACAGGGAGTTCCTACGAGCAGTACTTC.

The chain recombines TRBV7-2 with TRBJ2-3, with D possibly being TRBD1 (5 bases). The CDR3 runs 14 residues. Germline V gene sequence: CDR1 SGHTA, CDR2 FQGNSA. Trimming cost V 4 bases and J 3 bases, with 11 bases left between them. CDR3 nucleotides: TGTGCCAGCAGCTCCCTGGGGCTTACAGATACGCAGTATTTT. Its protein is CASSSLGLTDTQYF.

This clone was counted a few times. For the CDR3, the DNA is TGTGCCAGCAGCCAGGGACTCCCACTTGAGCAGTTCTTC. This encodes CASSQGLPLEQFF. V is TRBV14 and J is TRBJ2-1; tentatively, D is TRBD2 (6 bases). The CDR3 totals 13 residues. V was shortened by 3 bases and J by 9 bases, with 12 bases between the two germline ends. Germline assignment: CDR1 SGHDN and CDR2 FVKESK.

This clone has only a few counts. The chain uses TRBV7-8 and TRBJ1-4; 11 positions match TRBD1. The junction had 3 bases not matched to a gene; V was cut back by 5 bases and J by 7 bases. This CDR3 contains 14 residues. Germline CDR1 is SGHVS and CDR2 is FQNEAQ. CDR3 sequence reads: CASSPGQGGEKLFF. In nucleotides, the CDR3 is TGTGCCAGCAGCCCGGGACAGGGGGGTGAAAAACTGTTTTTT. Using reference TRBV7-8 and TRBJ1-4 for the parts outside the CDR3, the full variable domain is GAGVSQSPRYKVAKRGQDVALRCDPISGHVSLFWYQQALGQGPEFLTYFQNEAQLDKSGLPSDRFFAERPEGSVSTLKIQRTQQEDSAVYLCASSPGQGGEKLFFGSGTQLSVL.

Only a few counts were recorded for this clone. J is TRBJ1-2 and V is TRBV30; the D gene is possibly TRBD1 (5 bases). CDR3 length equals 12 residues. The germline V and J ends were trimmed by 4 bases and 7 bases, with 13 bases remaining between them. Germline-derived CDR1 and CDR2 are GTSNPN and SVGIG (reference sequence). CDR3: CAWNVRVGGYTF. CDR3 DNA sequence: TGTGCCTGGAACGTCAGGGTGGGTGGCTACACCTTC. The full variable domain, with the rest looked up from reference TRBV30 and TRBJ1-2, is SQTIHQWPATLVQPVGSPLSLECTVEGTSNPNLYWYRQAAGRGLQLLFYSVGIGQISSEVPQNLSASRPQDRQFILSSKKLLLSDSGFYLCAWNVRVGGYTFGSGTRLTVV.

This clone has more than one count but fewer than ten. The sample holds other DNA sequences that translate to the same CDR3. The chain carries TRBV5-1 and TRBJ2-1; TRBD2 aligns across 8 bases. Trimming at V came to 2 bases and at J to 5 bases, leaving 3 bases not matched to a gene. This CDR3 region has 14 residues. Germline CDR1 SGHRS, CDR2 YFSETQ. CDR3 residues: CASSFSGGNNEQFF. The DNA of the CDR3 is TGCGCCAGCAGCTTTTCGGGGGGGAACAATGAGCAGTTCTTC.

V is TRBV5-6 and J is TRBJ2-7; possible D gene TRBD1, 6 bases. V lost 4 bases, J lost 5 bases, and 19 bases lay in between. Germline V gene data show CDR1 as SGHDT and CDR2 as YYEEEE. CDR3 length equals 15 residues. This CDR3 is CASSLGTLIIDEQYF. The CDR3 region has the DNA TGTGCCAGCAGCCTCGGGACACTGATAATCGACGAGCAGTACTTC.

This clone has only a few counts. This sequence joins TRBV11-3 and TRBJ2-1, with TRBD2 matching 8 bases. CDR3 size: 19 residues. V was clipped by 0 bases and J by 4 bases; unmatched bases: 14. Germline V CDR1 and CDR2: SGHNT, YENEEA. CDR3 sequence: CASSLDQSGSASGYNEQFF. The CDR3, as DNA: TGTGCCAGCAGCTTAGATCAATCCGGATCGGCTAGCGGGTACAATGAGCAGTTCTTC.

The table lists this clone with a few counts. This chain joins TRBV15 and TRBJ2-7; unclear D gene. Trimming removed 6 bases at V and 6 bases at J, with 18 bases between. Germline V lookup: CDR1 LNHNV, CDR2 YYDKDF (reference sequence). The CDR3 has 14 amino acids. The CDR3 protein is CATSPELVRTEQYF. The DNA of the CDR3 is TGTGCCACCAGTCCCGAGCTAGTACGTACCGAGCAGTACTTC. Full variable domain (rest looked up from reference TRBV15 and TRBJ2-7): DAMVIQNPRYQVTQFGKPVTLSCSQTLNHNVMYWYQQKSSQAPKLLFHYYDKDFNNEADTPDNFQSRRPNTSFCFLDIRSPGLGDTAMYLCATSPELVRTEQYFGPGTRLTVT.

This clone showed up just a few times. The CDR3: CASSLQVRTEAFF. In DNA form, the CDR3 reads TGTGCCAGCTCACTACAGGTCCGCACTGAAGCTTTCTTT. V usage is TRBV18 and J usage is TRBJ1-1; perhaps TRBD1 as D (5 bases). Trimming cost V 4 bases and J 4 bases, with 10 bases left between them. The CDR3 totals 13 residues. CDR1 and CDR2 (germline): KGHSH, LQKENI.

Ten or more counts support this clone. The chain carries TRBV29-1 and TRBJ2-7; tentatively, D is TRBD2 (5 bases). This CDR3 has 13 amino acids. Trimming left V 1 base short and J 6 bases short, with 13 bases between. The germline V gene encodes CDR1 SQVTM and CDR2 ANQGSEA. The CDR3 DNA follows: TGCAGCGTTGAAGCCTTGAGGGCAGGCGAGCAGTACTTC. It is translated as CSVEALRAGEQYF.

Remarks on this clone: The sample has other DNA sequences that encode this CDR3 too. V usage is TRBV29-1 and J usage is TRBJ2-1; possibly TRBD1 for D (6 bases). The V end was cut by 3 bases, the J end by 4 bases, with 7 bases between. The CDR3 is 12 amino acids. Germline V gene data show CDR1 as SQVTM and CDR2 as ANQGSEA. The CDR3 region is CSVDRGYNEQFF. The CDR3 region has the DNA TGCAGCGTTGACAGGGGTTACAATGAGCAGTTCTTC.

V is TRBV20-1 and J is TRBJ2-5, with D possibly being TRBD2 (6 bases). Trimming removed 3 bases from V and 12 bases from J, with 14 bases in between. From germline, CDR1 is DFQATT and CDR2 SNEGSKA (reference sequence). CDR3 length: 11 amino acids. The CDR3 DNA reads as TGCAGTGCTAGCATCCGGGACTGGAAGTACTTC. This codes for CSASIRDWKYF.

This rearrangement joins TRBV4-3 to TRBJ2-2; D gene uncertain. Per germline, CDR1 LGHNA and CDR2 YSLEER. CDR3 length: 15 residues. Trimming took 1 base from V and 1 from J, leaving 7 bases between them. The CDR3: CASSQGLLNTGELFF. In nucleotides, the CDR3 is TGCGCCAGCAGCCAAGGACTGTTGAACACCGGGGAGCTGTTTTTT.

J is TRBJ2-2 and V is TRBV7-3, with 10 bases matching TRBD1. With V trimmed by 5 bases and J by 7 bases, 7 bases remained unmatched. Germline V lookup: CDR1 SGHTA, CDR2 FQGTGA. CDR3 length equals 15 residues. CDR3 protein: CASSLRQGAGGELFF. The CDR3 DNA reads as TGTGCCAGCAGCCTCAGACAGGGGGCGGGCGGGGAGCTGTTTTTT. Filled out from reference TRBV7-3 and TRBJ2-2, the complete variable domain reads GAGVSQTPSNKVTEKGKYVELRCDPISGHTALYWYRQSLGQGPEFLIYFQGTGAADDSGLPNDRFFAVRPEGSVSTLKIQRTERGDSAVYLCASSLRQGAGGELFFGEGSRLTVL.

This clone turned up a few times. The rearrangement uses TRBV30 and TRBJ2-7, with 10 nucleotides matching TRBD2. CDR3 size: 15 residues. Unmatched junction bases numbered 6, after V lost 1 base and J lost 3 bases. Germline V gene sequence: CDR1 GTSNPN, CDR2 SVGIG (reference sequence). The CDR3 is CAWSEKWTSGYEQYF. The CDR3 DNA reads as TGTGCCTGGAGTGAGAAATGGACTAGCGGCTACGAGCAGTACTTC.

This clone was recorded a few times. The chain joins TRBV30 to TRBJ2-3; 11 nucleotides align to TRBD2. V gave up 7 bases and J gave up 5 bases; unmatched junction bases: 11. The CDR3 has 15 residues. Germline V lookup: CDR1 GTSNPN, CDR2 SVGIG (reference sequence). The CDR3 region has the DNA TGTGCCTCGAGGGAGCTAGCGGGAGGTAAAGATACGCAGTATTTT. Amino acids: CASRELAGGKDTQYF.

The chain carries TRBV4-1 and TRBJ1-1; no reliable D call. Germline loops: CDR1 MGHRA, CDR2 YSYEKL. The CDR3 is 14 amino acids. Trimming left V 8 bases short and J 1 base short, with 14 bases between. The CDR3 loop is CASSRSPQNTEAFF. The CDR3 coding sequence is TGCGCCAGCTCTAGATCCCCCCAGAACACTGAAGCTTTCTTT.

This clone was seen only a few times. The V call is TRBV4-1, the J call TRBJ2-7, with a weak D call TRBD2 (5 bases). V was pared by 1 base and J by 2 bases, with 18 bases between. CDR1 is MGHRA and CDR2 is YSYEKL in the germline V gene. The CDR3 is 17 amino acids. The CDR3 nucleotides are TGCGCCAGCAGCCAAGTGTTGAGGGCGATCTCAACCTACGAGCAGTACTTC. Its protein is CASSQVLRAISTYEQYF.